This passage covers 10 T cell receptor beta chains from one sample sequenced in a study of cytomegalovirus exposure and HLA in healthy donors. The PCR made use of 60 Vbeta and 13 Jbeta primers. Assay: immunoSEQ multiplex PCR; the TCRdb copy retains only in-frame clones and omits some. This table lists around 42,000 clones. The sequencing input was PBMCs. These receptors came from a man aged 25 to 45 in good health and CMV-seronegative.

The chain recombines TRBV18 with TRBJ1-1; 9 nucleotides line up with TRBD1. The trim removed 6 bases at V and 5 bases at J, leaving 4 bases unmatched. Germline loops: CDR1 KGHSH, CDR2 LQKENI. This CDR3 spans 13 amino acids. CDR3 region: CASSRQGGTEAFF. CDR3 coding DNA: TGTGCCAGCTCTCGACAGGGGGGGACTGAAGCTTTCTTT.

The J gene is TRBJ2-7, the V gene TRBV30; the D gene is possibly TRBD2 (6 bases). The germline V gene has CDR1 GTSNPN and CDR2 SVGIG (reference sequence). CDR3 length: 14 amino acids. V was clipped by 0 bases and J by 4 bases, with 13 bases between them. The CDR3: CAWSVRRGAYEQYF. The CDR3, as DNA: TGTGCCTGGAGTGTACGGCGGGGTGCGTACGAGCAGTACTTC.

V is TRBV7-9 and J is TRBJ2-1; possibly TRBD2 for D (5 bases). The CDR3 sequence is 15 residues long. V was clipped by 8 bases and J by 0 bases, with 14 bases between them. Germline-derived CDR1 and CDR2 are SEHNR and FQNEAQ (reference sequence). CDR3: CASPGLLSSYNEQFF. The CDR3 nucleotides read TGTGCCAGCCCCGGACTGTTGAGCTCCTACAATGAGCAGTTCTTC.

Notes on this clone: A read error may account for a junction end that differs from germline. V is TRBV18 and J is TRBJ2-5; D uncertain. The CDR3 has 11 residues. The germline CDR1 and CDR2 sequences are KGHSH and LQKENI. The CDR3 DNA reads as TGTGCCAGCTCACCTCAAGAGAACCAGTACTTC. Amino acid sequence: CASSPQENQYF.

The rearrangement joins TRBV9 to TRBJ2-3; TRBD2 matches 11 bases. V lost 3 bases, J lost 2 bases, and 5 bases stayed unmatched. This CDR3 is 16 amino acids long. Germline CDR1 and CDR2: SGDLS and YYNGEE. CDR3 DNA sequence: TGTGCCAGCAGCGGTGGGACTAGCGGACTCACAGATACGCAGTATTTT. Amino acid sequence: CASSGGTSGLTDTQYF. Full variable domain (outside the CDR3, taken from reference TRBV9 and TRBJ2-3): DSGVTQTPKHLITATGQRVTLRCSPRSGDLSVYWYQQSLDQGLQFLIQYYNGEERAKGNILERFSAQQFPDLHSELNLSSLELGDSALYFCASSGGTSGLTDTQYFGPGTRLTVL.

This chain connects TRBV4-2 to TRBJ1-1, with a possible D match to TRBD1 (6 bases). V gave up 2 bases and J gave up 4 bases, with 14 bases separating them. Looked up from germline, CDR1 is LGHNA and CDR2 is YNFKEQ. The CDR3 contains 15 residues. The CDR3 DNA follows: TGTGCCAGCAGCCAATCCTTCAGGGGAGCCACTGAAGCTTTCTTT. This translates into CASSQSFRGATEAFF.

The rearrangement links TRBV28 to TRBJ1-1; D not certain. This CDR3 has 13 amino acids. V was shortened by 2 bases and J by 5 bases, with 9 bases between the two germline ends. Germline V lookup: CDR1 MDHEN, CDR2 SYDVKM. The CDR3 spells CASSLRPRTEAFF. The CDR3 region has the DNA TGTGCCAGCAGTTTAAGACCGAGGACTGAAGCTTTCTTT.

The chain couples TRBV6-5 to TRBJ2-7; 7 nucleotides align to TRBD2. The V gene's germline CDR1 is MNHEY and CDR2 SVGAGI. The CDR3 covers 14 residues. Trimming cost V 6 bases and J 6 bases; bases outside gene matches: 11. The CDR3 is CASRNGEPGGEQYF. The CDR3 DNA reads TGTGCCAGCAGAAACGGGGAACCGGGGGGCGAGCAGTACTTC.

CDR3 region: CASSLQKQGQETQYF. As DNA, the CDR3 is TGTGCCAGCAGCTTGCAAAAGCAGGGCCAAGAGACCCAGTACTTC. The chain couples TRBV5-4 to TRBJ2-5, with D possibly being TRBD1 (5 bases). The CDR3 covers 15 residues. Between the trimmed V and J ends, which lost 1 base and 1 base, there was a span of 11 bases. Germline V CDR1 and CDR2: SGHNT, YYREEE (reference sequence).

The rearrangement joins TRBV6-5 to TRBJ1-1, with TRBD1 as a possible D gene (5 bases). V dropped 1 base and J dropped 3 bases, with 12 bases sitting between them. Germline V gives CDR1 MNHEY, CDR2 SVGAGI. This CDR3 has 15 amino acids. The CDR3 DNA reads TGTGCCAGCAGTTACTGGGCGGCCAGGGACACTGAAGCTTTCTTT. Amino acids: CASSYWAARDTEAFF.